This entry is about one T cell receptor beta chain. Antigen: not known. These data originate in a study of vaccination effects on CD4 cells after COVID-19. Overall study context: Relative to the second dose, post-vaccine samples were obtained a median of 72 days later. General study points: Late post-vaccination, clones induced by infection and those induced by vaccine underwent marked clonal contraction.

The assay was immunoSEQ multiplex PCR, and TCRdb's table has in-frame clones only and misses some. Of tens of thousands of clones in the sample, about 67% are singletons; the top ten hold approximately 8.8%. Antigen-specific CD4+ T cells were expanded with viral peptide pools in the ViraFEST assay before sequencing. Isolation of CD4+ T cells took place after ten to eleven days of culture. The cohort was immunized with two doses of either the BNT162b2 or mRNA-1273 vaccine. About 1.8 million PBMC were seeded per well and grown in the presence of about 9.6 IU/ml IL-2 and 8 to 10 ug/ml peptides. IL-2 medium took the place of half the medium on both days 3 and 7. CDR3 length equals 15 residues. V lost 0 bases, J lost 8 bases, and 12 bases lay in between. The V gene's germline CDR1 is SGDLS and CDR2 YYNGEE.

Sequencing was performed on CD4+ T cells from PBMCs cultured with HCoV-NL63 spike peptides, taken after COVID-19 vaccination. This rearrangement joins TRBV9 to TRBJ1-6, with D tentatively TRBD1 (5 bases). The clonotype originates from a human donor who received a COVID-19 vaccine. CDR3 sequence reads: CASSVDRRRDSPLHF. The CDR3 coding sequence is TGTGCCAGCAGCGTAGACAGGCGTAGGGATTCACCCCTCCACTTT.